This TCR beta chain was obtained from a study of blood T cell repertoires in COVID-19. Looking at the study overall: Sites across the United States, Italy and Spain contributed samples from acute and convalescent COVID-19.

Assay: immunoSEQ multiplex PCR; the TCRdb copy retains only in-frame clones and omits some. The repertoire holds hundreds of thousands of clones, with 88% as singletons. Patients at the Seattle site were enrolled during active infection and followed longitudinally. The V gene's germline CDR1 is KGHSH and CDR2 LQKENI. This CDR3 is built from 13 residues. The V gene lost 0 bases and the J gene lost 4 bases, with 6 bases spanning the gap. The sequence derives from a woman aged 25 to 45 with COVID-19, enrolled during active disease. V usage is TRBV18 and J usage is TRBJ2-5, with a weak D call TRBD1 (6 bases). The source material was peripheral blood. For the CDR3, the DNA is TGTGCCAGCTCACCACCGGGGGCAGAGACCCAGTACTTC. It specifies CASSPPGAETQYF.